The 19 T cell receptor beta chains below were found in one sample sequenced in a study of T cells after yellow fever vaccination (dated by TCRdb to 2018 to 2020). Preparation of the library involved 5' RACE. The sequencing machine was an Illumina NovaSeq 6000. Using fastp trimming at Q25 and MiXCR clonotype assembly, TCRdb reanalyzed the public sequencing data and kept in-frame beta chains. Duplicate CDR3 protein sequences are folded into a single record with the most common DNA and genes. Within this sample are some 120,000 distinct CDR3 sequences, with 12% to 15% of them counted one time only. The top ten clones comprise 35% to 45% of the sample. In light of the paper, this sample's treatment or condition label describes: live attenuated yellow fever vaccine strain. The material sequenced was CD8+ T cells sorted from PBMCs, taken 5 days after the yellow fever booster vaccination. Receptors were obtained from a young man who received the YFV17D yellow fever vaccine.

This sequence joins TRBV12-3 or TRBV12-4 and TRBJ2-5; D not certain. The CDR3 length is 14 residues. With 2 bases removed from V and 2 bases from J, the gap between germline ends came to 9 bases. The CDR3 DNA follows: TGTGCCAGCAGTTTAAGTGCAGGTCAAGAGACCCAGTACTTC. Translating it yields CASSLSAGQETQYF.

This clonotype has more than one count but fewer than ten. DNA for the CDR3: TGTGCCAGCAGCTTGGGCCAGCCAAACACTGAAGCTTTCTTT. Protein: CASSLGQPNTEAFF. The rearrangement uses TRBV5-6 and TRBJ1-1; D ambiguous. The CDR3 is 14 residues long. Trimming took off 0 bases at V and 2 bases at J, with 8 bases between the two ends. Per the germline V gene, CDR1 is SGHDT and CDR2 is YYEEEE.

The rearrangement joins TRBV19 to TRBJ2-7; weak D call: TRBD1 (5 bases). CDR1 and CDR2 (germline): LNHDA, SQIVND (reference sequence). V dropped 5 bases and J dropped 3 bases, with 11 bases sitting between them. The CDR3 runs to 13 residues. The CDR3 loop reads CASSDTGYYEQYF. CDR3 sequence (DNA): TGTGCCAGTAGTGACACAGGATACTACGAGCAGTACTTC.

This clonotype was picked up many times. The chain carries TRBV5-1 and TRBJ2-7, with D maybe TRBD2 (6 bases). The V end lost 2 bases, the J end lost 7 bases, and 13 bases lay between the germline ends. Germline CDR1 reads SGHRS; CDR2 reads YFSETQ. The CDR3 length is 13 residues. The CDR3 coding sequence is TGCGCCAGCAGCTTATTCCCGGGGAGGGAGCAGTACGTC. It specifies CASSLFPGREQYV.

This clonotype was detected a few times. This chain uses TRBV10-3 with TRBJ2-1; TRBD1 might be the D (5 bases). This CDR3 has 12 residues. Per the germline V gene, CDR1 is ENHRY and CDR2 is SYGVKD. The V end was cut by 0 bases, the J end by 8 bases, with 5 bases between. CDR3 residues: CAISESTDEQFF. DNA of the CDR3: TGTGCCATCAGTGAGTCGACAGATGAGCAGTTCTTC.

The CDR3 DNA sequence: TGTGCCAGCAGGACATTTGCAGGGGGAGCCTTCAATGAGCAGTTCTTC. Translating gives CASRTFAGGAFNEQFF. The V and J genes are TRBV7-9 and TRBJ2-1, with TRBD1 matching over 7 bases. Looked up from germline, CDR1 is SEHNR and CDR2 is FQNEAQ (reference sequence). Trimming removed 6 bases from V and 6 bases from J; junction bases left unmatched: 14. The CDR3 has 16 amino acids.

This clonotype was seen more than once but under ten times. The chain carries TRBV7-9 and TRBJ2-1; 8 bases agree with TRBD2. Germline V gene lookup returns CDR1 SEHNR and CDR2 FQNEAQ (reference sequence). After removal of 5 bases from V and 4 bases from J, the junction contained 13 bases not matched to a gene. This CDR3 region has 17 residues. CDR3 residues: CASSPGPAGESYNEQFF. CDR3 in DNA: TGTGCCAGCAGCCCCGGACCAGCGGGGGAATCGTACAATGAGCAGTTCTTC.

This clonotype has more than one count but fewer than ten. The chain uses TRBV29-1 and TRBJ2-7, with D maybe TRBD2 (6 bases). V shed 6 bases and J shed 0 bases, with 15 bases lying between them. The germline gives CDR1 SQVTM, CDR2 ANQGSEA. The CDR3 is made up of 14 amino acids. CDR3 bases: TGCAGCGTCGCGACTAGTGCGAGCTCCTACGAGCAGTACTTC. Encoded protein: CSVATSASSYEQYF.

This clonotype was seen only a few times. The CDR3 region is CASSMARGNTGELFF. The CDR3 coding sequence is TGCGCCAGCAGTATGGCCCGGGGTAACACCGGGGAGCTGTTTTTT. The chain couples TRBV23-1 to TRBJ2-2; the D gene is possibly TRBD2 (5 bases). TRBV23-1 counts as an open reading frame of uncertain function. Trimming took 5 bases from V and 2 from J, leaving 12 bases between them. The CDR3 consists of 15 residues.

The chain carries TRBV4-1 and TRBJ2-7, with 12 positions matching TRBD1. The CDR3 spans 14 residues. Germline-derived CDR1 and CDR2 are MGHRA and YSYEKL. The junction had 6 bases not matched to a gene; V was cut back by 6 bases and J by 6 bases. In DNA form, the CDR3 reads TGCGCCAGCAGTCGGGGACAGGGGGCCGCCGAGCAGTACTTC. This sequence encodes CASSRGQGAAEQYF.

The chain combines TRBV28 with TRBJ2-1; no definite D call. With 3 bases removed from V and 5 bases from J, the gap between germline ends came to 5 bases. This CDR3 spans 12 amino acids. Germline CDR1 MDHEN, CDR2 SYDVKM. In DNA form, the CDR3 reads TGTGCCAGCAGTTTGGAAGACAATGAGCAGTTCTTC. Its protein is CASSLEDNEQFF.

The rearrangement joins TRBV4-1 to TRBJ2-5; D might be TRBD1 or TRBD2, each matching 6 bases. The CDR3 consists of 17 residues. CDR1 MGHRA and CDR2 YSYEKL come from the germline V gene. V lost 0 bases and J 2 bases, leaving 16 bases between the germline ends. CDR3: CASSQDPRGGIQETQYF. The DNA of the CDR3 is TGCGCCAGCAGCCAAGATCCGCGAGGGGGGATTCAAGAGACCCAGTACTTC.

This clonotype was counted between two and nine times. This chain connects TRBV14 to TRBJ2-1; D unclear. Germline values: CDR1 SGHDN, CDR2 FVKESK. This CDR3 has 14 amino acids. V was clipped by 0 bases and J by 4 bases, with 7 bases between them. DNA for the CDR3: TGTGCCAGCAGCCAAGACAGGACGTACAATGAGCAGTTCTTC. Translated, it gives CASSQDRTYNEQFF.

This clonotype was counted between two and nine times. This chain links TRBV28 with TRBJ1-2, with D possibly TRBD1 on 6 matching bases. Germline assignment: CDR1 MDHEN and CDR2 SYDVKM. CDR3 length equals 16 residues. Trimming cost V 7 bases and J 4 bases, with 22 bases left between them. CDR3 in amino acids: CASTPRWTAQGYGYTF. CDR3 nucleotide sequence: TGTGCCAGCACCCCCAGGTGGACAGCCCAGGGCTATGGCTACACCTTC.

The table lists this clonotype with a few counts. The chain carries TRBV7-6 and TRBJ2-7; a possible D gene is TRBD2 (5 bases). V shed 4 bases and J shed 1 base, with 11 bases lying between them. CDR1 and CDR2 (germline): SGHVS, FNYEAQ. The CDR3 contains 14 residues. CDR3 protein: CASSSFGLSYEQYF. CDR3 coding DNA: TGTGCCAGCAGCTCCTTTGGACTGTCCTACGAGCAGTACTTC.

In its sample, this clonotype was seen a few times. The chain combines TRBV7-9 with TRBJ2-5; D remains ambiguous. Trimming shortened V by 1 base and J by 3 bases, and 6 bases separated the two germline ends. Germline V gene data show CDR1 as SEHNR and CDR2 as FQNEAQ (reference sequence). This CDR3 is 13 amino acids long. The CDR3 loop reads CASSLVLKETQYF. As DNA, the CDR3 is TGTGCCAGCAGCTTAGTTTTGAAAGAGACCCAGTACTTC.

A word on this clonotype: At one end, the junction sequence differs from germline, possibly due to a read error. V is TRBV27 and J is TRBJ2-7, with TRBD1 identical over 10 bases. The CDR3 sequence is 16 residues long. Germline values: CDR1 MNHEY, CDR2 SMNVEV (reference sequence). The CDR3 loop is CASSLLAPPSGTGVLF. CDR3 nucleotide sequence: TGTGCCAGCAGTTTATTGGCTCCACCGTCCGGGACAGGGGTGCTCTTC.

CDR3 DNA: TGCGCCGTCGATGGACAGAGTAACTATGGCTACACCTTC. It codes for CAVDGQSNYGYTF. This rearrangement joins TRBV10-2 to TRBJ1-2; weak D call: TRBD1 (6 bases). Germline V gives CDR1 WSHSY, CDR2 SAAADI. This CDR3 is built from 13 residues. The V end was cut by 11 bases, the J end by 1 base, with 14 bases between.

This clonotype was seen repeatedly, ten times or more. This rearrangement joins TRBV4-1 to TRBJ2-7; the match to TRBD1 covers 8 bases. Losses at the gene ends were 3 bases for V and 2 bases for J; bases not matched to a gene: 3. The CDR3 extends over 14 amino acids. Looked up from germline, CDR1 is MGHRA and CDR2 is YSYEKL. The CDR3 coding sequence is TGCGCCAGCAGCCAGGCAGGGGGCCCCTACGAGCAGTACTTC. Residues: CASSQAGGPYEQYF.